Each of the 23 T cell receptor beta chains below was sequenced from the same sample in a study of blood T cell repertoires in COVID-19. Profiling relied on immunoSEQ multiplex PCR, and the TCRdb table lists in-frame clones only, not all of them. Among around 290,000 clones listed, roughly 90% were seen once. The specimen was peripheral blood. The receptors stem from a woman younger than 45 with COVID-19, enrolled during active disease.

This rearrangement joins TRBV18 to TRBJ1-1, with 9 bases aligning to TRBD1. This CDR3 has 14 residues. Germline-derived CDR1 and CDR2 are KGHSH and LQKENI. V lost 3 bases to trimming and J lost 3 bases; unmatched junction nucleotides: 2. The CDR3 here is CASSPDRGYTEAFF. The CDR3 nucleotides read TGTGCCAGCTCACCGGACAGGGGCTACACTGAAGCTTTCTTT.

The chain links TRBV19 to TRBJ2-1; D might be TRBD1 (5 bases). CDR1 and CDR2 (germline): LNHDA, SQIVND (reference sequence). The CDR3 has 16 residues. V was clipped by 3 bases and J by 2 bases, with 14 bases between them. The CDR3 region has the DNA TGTGCCAGTAGTATGGGCAGGGCAACCCCCTACAATGAGCAGTTCTTC. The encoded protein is CASSMGRATPYNEQFF.

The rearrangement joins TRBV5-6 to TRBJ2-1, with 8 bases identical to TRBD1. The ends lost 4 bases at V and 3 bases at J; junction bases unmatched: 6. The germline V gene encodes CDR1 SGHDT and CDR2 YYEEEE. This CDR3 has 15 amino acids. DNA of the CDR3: TGTGCCAGCAGCGCCGGGACAGGAGACTACAATGAGCAGTTCTTC. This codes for CASSAGTGDYNEQFF.

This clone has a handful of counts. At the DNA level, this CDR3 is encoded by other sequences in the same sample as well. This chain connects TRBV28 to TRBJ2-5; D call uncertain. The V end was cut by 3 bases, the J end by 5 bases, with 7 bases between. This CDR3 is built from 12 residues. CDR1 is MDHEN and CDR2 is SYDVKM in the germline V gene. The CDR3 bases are TGTGCCAGCAGTTTTTATCGGGAGACCCAGTACTTC. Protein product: CASSFYRETQYF.

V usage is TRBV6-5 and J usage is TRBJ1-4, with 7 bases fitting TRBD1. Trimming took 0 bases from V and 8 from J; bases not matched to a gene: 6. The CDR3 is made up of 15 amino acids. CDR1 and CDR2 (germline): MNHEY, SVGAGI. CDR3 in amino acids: CASSYSGGSQEKLFF. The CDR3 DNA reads TGTGCCAGCAGTTACTCAGGGGGCAGTCAGGAAAAACTGTTTTTT.

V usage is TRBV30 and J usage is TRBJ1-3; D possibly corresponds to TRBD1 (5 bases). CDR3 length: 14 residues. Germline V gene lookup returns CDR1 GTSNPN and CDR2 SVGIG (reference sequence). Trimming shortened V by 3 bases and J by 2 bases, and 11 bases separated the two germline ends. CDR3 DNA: TGTGCCTGGAGCACAGGCATCACTGGAAACACCATATATTTT. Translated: CAWSTGITGNTIYF.

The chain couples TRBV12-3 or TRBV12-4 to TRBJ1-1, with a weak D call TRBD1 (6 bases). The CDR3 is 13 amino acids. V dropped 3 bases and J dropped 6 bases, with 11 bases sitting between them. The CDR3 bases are TGTGCCAGCAGTTTGTGGGGGCCCGCTGAAGCTTTCTTT. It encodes CASSLWGPAEAFF.

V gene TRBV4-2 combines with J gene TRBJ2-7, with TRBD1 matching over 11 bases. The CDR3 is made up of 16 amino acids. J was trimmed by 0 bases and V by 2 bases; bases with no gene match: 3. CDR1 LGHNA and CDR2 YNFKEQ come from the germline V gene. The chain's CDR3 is CASSQRGQGGSYEQYF. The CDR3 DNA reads TGTGCCAGCAGCCAACGGGGACAGGGGGGCTCCTACGAGCAGTACTTC.

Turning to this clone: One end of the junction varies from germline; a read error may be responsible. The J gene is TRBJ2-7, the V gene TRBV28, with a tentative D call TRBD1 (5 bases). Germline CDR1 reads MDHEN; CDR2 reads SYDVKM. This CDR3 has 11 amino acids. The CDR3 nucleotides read TGTGCCAGCAGTGGGGCGCAGGCCCCGAACTTC. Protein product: CASSGAQAPNF.

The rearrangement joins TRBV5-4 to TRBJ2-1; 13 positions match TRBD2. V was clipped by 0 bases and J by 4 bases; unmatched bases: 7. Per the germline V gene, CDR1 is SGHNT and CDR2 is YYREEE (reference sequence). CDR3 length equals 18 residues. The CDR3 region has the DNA TGTGCCAGCAGCTTGGGTGGACTAGCGGGAGCGGGGTACAATGAGCAGTTCTTC. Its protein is CASSLGGLAGAGYNEQFF.

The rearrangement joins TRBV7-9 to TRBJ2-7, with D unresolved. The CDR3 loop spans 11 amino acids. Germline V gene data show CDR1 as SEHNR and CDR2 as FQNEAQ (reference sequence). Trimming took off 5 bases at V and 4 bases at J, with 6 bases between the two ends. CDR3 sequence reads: CASSAAYEQYF. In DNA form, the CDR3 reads TGTGCCAGCAGCGCGGCGTACGAGCAGTACTTC. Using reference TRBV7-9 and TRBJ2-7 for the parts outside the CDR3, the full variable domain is DTGVSQNPRHKITKRGQNVTFRCDPISEHNRLYWYRQTLGQGPEFLTYFQNEAQLEKSRLLSDRFSAERPKGSFSTLEIQRTEQGDSAMYLCASSAAYEQYFGPGTRLTVT.

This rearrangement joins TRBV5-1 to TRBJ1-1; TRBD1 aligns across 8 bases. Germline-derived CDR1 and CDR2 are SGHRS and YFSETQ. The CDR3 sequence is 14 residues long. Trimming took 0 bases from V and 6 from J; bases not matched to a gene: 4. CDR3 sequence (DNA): TGCGCCAGCAGCTTGGAGGACAGGGTCCCTGAAGCTTTCTTT. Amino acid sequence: CASSLEDRVPEAFF.

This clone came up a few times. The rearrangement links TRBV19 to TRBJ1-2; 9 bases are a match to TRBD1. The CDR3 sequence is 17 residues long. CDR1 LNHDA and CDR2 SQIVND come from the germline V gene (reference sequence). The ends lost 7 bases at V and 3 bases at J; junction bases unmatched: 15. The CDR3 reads CASTETPWTGAYYGYTF. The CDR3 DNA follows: TGTGCCAGTACCGAGACGCCTTGGACAGGGGCCTACTATGGCTACACCTTC.

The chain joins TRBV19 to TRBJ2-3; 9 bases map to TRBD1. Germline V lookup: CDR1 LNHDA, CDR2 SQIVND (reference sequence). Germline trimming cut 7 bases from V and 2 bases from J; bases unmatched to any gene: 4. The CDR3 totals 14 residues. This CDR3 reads CASKGQGNTDTQYF. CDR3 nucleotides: TGTGCCAGTAAGGGACAGGGAAACACAGATACGCAGTATTTT.

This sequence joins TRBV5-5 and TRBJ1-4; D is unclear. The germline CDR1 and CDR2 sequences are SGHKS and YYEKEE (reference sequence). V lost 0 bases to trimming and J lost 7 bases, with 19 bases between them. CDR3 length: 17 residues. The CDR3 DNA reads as TGTGCCAGCAGCTTGGGGGCAACAGTACTCCCGAGTGAAAAACTGTTTTTT. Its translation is CASSLGATVLPSEKLFF.

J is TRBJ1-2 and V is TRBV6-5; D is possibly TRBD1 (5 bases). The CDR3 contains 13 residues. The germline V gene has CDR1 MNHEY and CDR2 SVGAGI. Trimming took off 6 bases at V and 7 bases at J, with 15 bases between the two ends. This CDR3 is CASSRRGGSGYTF. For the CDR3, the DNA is TGTGCCAGCAGCCGCCGGGGGGGTTCTGGCTACACCTTC.

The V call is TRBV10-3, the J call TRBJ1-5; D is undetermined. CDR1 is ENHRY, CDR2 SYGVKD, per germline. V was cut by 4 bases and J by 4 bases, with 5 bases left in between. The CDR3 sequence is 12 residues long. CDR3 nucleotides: TGTGCCATCAGTGGCCAGAATCAGCCCCAGCATTTT. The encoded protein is CAISGQNQPQHF.

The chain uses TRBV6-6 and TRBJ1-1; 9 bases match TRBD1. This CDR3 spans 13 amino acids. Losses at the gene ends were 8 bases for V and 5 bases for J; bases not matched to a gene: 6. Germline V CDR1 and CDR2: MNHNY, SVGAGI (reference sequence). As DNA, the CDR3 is TGTGCCAGCGGGTTGACAGGGGGAACTGAAGCTTTCTTT. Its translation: CASGLTGGTEAFF.

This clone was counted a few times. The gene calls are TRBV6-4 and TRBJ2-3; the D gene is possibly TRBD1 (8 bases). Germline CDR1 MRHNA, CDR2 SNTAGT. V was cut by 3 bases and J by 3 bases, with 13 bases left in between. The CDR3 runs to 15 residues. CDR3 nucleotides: TGTGCCAGCAGTGAAGAACAGGGGGGGACAGATACGCAGTATTTT. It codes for CASSEEQGGTDTQYF.

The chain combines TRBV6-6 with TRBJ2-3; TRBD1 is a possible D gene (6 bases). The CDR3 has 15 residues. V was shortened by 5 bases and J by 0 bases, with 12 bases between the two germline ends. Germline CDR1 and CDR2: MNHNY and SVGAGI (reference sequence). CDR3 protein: CASSPLRGSTDTQYF. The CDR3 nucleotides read TGTGCCAGCAGTCCCCTTAGGGGGAGCACAGATACGCAGTATTTT.

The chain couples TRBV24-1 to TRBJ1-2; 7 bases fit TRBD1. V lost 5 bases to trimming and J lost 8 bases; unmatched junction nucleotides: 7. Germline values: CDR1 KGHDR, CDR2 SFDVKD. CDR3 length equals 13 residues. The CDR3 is CATSGGQRGGYTF. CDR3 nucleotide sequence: TGTGCCACCAGTGGGGGACAGAGGGGAGGCTACACCTTC.

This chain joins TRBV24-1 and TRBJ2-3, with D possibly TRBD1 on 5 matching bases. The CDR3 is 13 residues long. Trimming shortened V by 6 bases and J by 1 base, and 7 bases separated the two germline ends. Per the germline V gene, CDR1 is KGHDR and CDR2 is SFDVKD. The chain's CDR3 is CATSQGGTDTQYF. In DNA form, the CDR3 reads TGTGCCACCAGTCAGGGCGGCACAGATACGCAGTATTTT.

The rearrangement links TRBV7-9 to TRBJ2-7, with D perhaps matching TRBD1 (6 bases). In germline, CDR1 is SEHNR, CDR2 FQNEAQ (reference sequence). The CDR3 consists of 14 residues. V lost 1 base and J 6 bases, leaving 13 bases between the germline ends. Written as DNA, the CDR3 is TGTGCCAGCAGCTTAGACAGGGCGATCGGCGAGCAGTACTTC. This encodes CASSLDRAIGEQYF.